Here is one TCR beta chain with its context. The antigen remains undetermined. The junction departs from germline at one end; a sequencing error may be responsible. This entry belongs to a study of cytomegalovirus exposure and HLA in healthy donors. PCR involved 60 Vbeta and 13 Jbeta primers. Measured with immunoSEQ multiplex PCR; TCRdb has only the in-frame clones, and not every one. The sample lists more than 150,000 clones; approximately 86% were seen once. Looked up from germline, CDR1 is KGHSH and CDR2 is LQKENI. The CDR3 runs 14 residues. Study results and caveats: Sequences of the TCR beta chain were said to predict the HLA-A and HLA-B alleles of most subjects accurately. A few of the chains that were CMV-associated were confirmed in vitro to be specific for CMV antigens. In a later analysis, TCR beta V- and J-gene trimming showed a link to a missense DCLRE1C variant.

Material for sequencing was PBMCs. The clonotype originates from a woman in her forties or fifties in good health and CMV-seropositive. The gene calls are TRBV18 and TRBJ1-6, with D perhaps matching TRBD1 (5 bases). CDR3 in amino acids: CASPPSGWDSPLHF. CDR3 coding DNA: TGTGCCAGCCCACCATCAGGGTGGGATTCACCCCTCCACTTT.